Below, 8 T cell receptor beta chains from the same sample are listed, as sequenced in a study of response to subunit inactivated influenza vaccine. TCRdb ran MiXCR on the RT-PCR reads and lists one entry per CDR3 protein. Of roughly 790,000 distinct CDR3 sequences in the sample, about 20% are singletons; the top ten hold 10%. Sequenced here: PBMCs from blood, sampled 4 to 6 days after vaccination. These receptors originate from a man over 45 who received an inactivated influenza vaccine.

The rearrangement links TRBV12-3 or TRBV12-4 to TRBJ1-2, with D uncertain. V shed 7 bases and J shed 0 bases, with 9 bases lying between them. The CDR3 runs 13 residues. CDR3 region: CASTSGPNYGYTF. In DNA form, the CDR3 reads TGTGCCAGCACCTCAGGACCTAACTATGGCTACACCTTC.

V and J are TRBV13 and TRBJ2-7; D gene unclear. In germline, CDR1 is PRHDT, CDR2 FYEKMQ (reference sequence). Deletions cut 5 bases from V and 2 bases from J, with 19 bases between. CDR3 length: 16 residues. CDR3 sequence reads: CASSIRQAVRAYEQYF. DNA of the CDR3: TGTGCCAGCAGCATTAGGCAGGCGGTCCGAGCCTACGAGCAGTACTTC.

This chain uses TRBV12-3 or TRBV12-4 with TRBJ1-1; D ambiguous. The CDR3 has 15 residues. Trimming stripped 5 bases from V and 5 bases from J, with 18 bases between. The CDR3 protein is CASSPTSGVGTEAFF. In DNA, the CDR3 is TGTGCCAGCAGTCCAACGTCCGGGGTGGGGACTGAAGCTTTCTTT.

The gene calls are TRBV5-1 and TRBJ2-1; D gene ambiguous. The CDR3 consists of 14 residues. The V gene lost 0 bases and the J gene lost 5 bases, with 9 bases spanning the gap. Germline CDR1 reads SGHRS; CDR2 reads YFSETQ. CDR3 residues: CASSLGDVNNEQFF. CDR3 bases: TGCGCCAGCAGCTTGGGAGATGTCAACAATGAGCAGTTCTTC.

The rearrangement links TRBV6-5 to TRBJ2-3; 16 nucleotides align to TRBD2. V lost 0 bases, J lost 7 bases, and 7 bases stayed unmatched. Germline values: CDR1 MNHEY, CDR2 SVGAGI. This CDR3 contains 18 residues. The CDR3 loop reads CASSYSTGTSGRAHTQYF. The CDR3 coding sequence is TGTGCCAGCAGTTACTCCACTGGGACTAGCGGGAGGGCCCATACGCAGTATTTT.

This clonotype was seen many times. This sequence joins TRBV12-3 or TRBV12-4 and TRBJ2-7, with TRBD1 as a possible D gene (5 bases). The V and J ends lost 4 bases and 6 bases respectively, with 13 bases between them. The CDR3 spans 13 residues. The CDR3 region has the DNA TGTGCCAGCAGTTCTCAGGGATCCGGCGAGCAGTACTTC. Protein product: CASSSQGSGEQYF.

This clonotype showed up just a few times. The chain uses TRBV7-2 and TRBJ2-3; unclear D gene. The CDR3 is 16 amino acids. V was shortened by 2 bases and J by 1 base, with 13 bases between the two germline ends. Germline V gene sequence: CDR1 SGHTA, CDR2 FQGNSA. CDR3 coding DNA: TGTGCCAGCAGCTTAAATTGGGTGTCGGGCACAGATACGCAGTATTTT. As protein: CASSLNWVSGTDTQYF.

A note on this clonotype: One base away lies a much larger clone, so this may be a sequencing read error. The genes are TRBV20-1 and TRBJ2-5, with 10 bases lining up with TRBD1. Germline-derived CDR1 and CDR2 are DFQATT and SNEGSKA (reference sequence). The CDR3 has 15 amino acids. The CDR3 is CSAREPGQGQETQHF. CDR3 coding DNA: TGCAGTGCTAGGGAGCCGGGACAGGGGCAAGAGACCCAGCACTTC.